The T cell receptor (beta chain) described here comes from a study of T cells in Graves' hyperthyroidism and ophthalmopathy. About the study: Upon initial diagnosis and before any treatment, peripheral blood was collected. Study outcomes and limitations: Most thyroid clonotypes expanded above 0.001 appeared in blood too.

Looked up from germline, CDR1 is MNHEY and CDR2 is SVGAGI. Trimming cost V 4 bases and J 6 bases, with 12 bases left between them. The CDR3 loop spans 13 amino acids. Amplification of TCR beta CDR3 regions used RNA as the template. Primed by the HTBI set, a first-round RT-PCR was run on the TCR CDR3. TCRdb passed the multiplex PCR reads through MiXCR, listing each CDR3 protein once. The table has 750,000 to 950,000 distinct CDR3 sequences, roughly 37% seen once; the top ten hold 7.5% to 9.5%. A note on this clonotype: Its antigen is as yet unknown.

Each diagnosis was grounded in clinical symptoms, serum thyroxine and TRAb, thyroid ultrasound, and orbital computed tomography. Extraction of PBMCs used more than 8.5 ml of fresh peripheral blood. The material sequenced was blood. The sequence was collected from a man younger than 30 with Graves' hyperthyroidism. The chain employs TRBV6-5 and TRBJ2-5, with D perhaps matching TRBD1 (5 bases). Here the CDR3 reads CASSWGAAQTQYF. CDR3 in DNA: TGTGCCAGCAGTTGGGGCGCCGCCCAGACCCAGTACTTC.